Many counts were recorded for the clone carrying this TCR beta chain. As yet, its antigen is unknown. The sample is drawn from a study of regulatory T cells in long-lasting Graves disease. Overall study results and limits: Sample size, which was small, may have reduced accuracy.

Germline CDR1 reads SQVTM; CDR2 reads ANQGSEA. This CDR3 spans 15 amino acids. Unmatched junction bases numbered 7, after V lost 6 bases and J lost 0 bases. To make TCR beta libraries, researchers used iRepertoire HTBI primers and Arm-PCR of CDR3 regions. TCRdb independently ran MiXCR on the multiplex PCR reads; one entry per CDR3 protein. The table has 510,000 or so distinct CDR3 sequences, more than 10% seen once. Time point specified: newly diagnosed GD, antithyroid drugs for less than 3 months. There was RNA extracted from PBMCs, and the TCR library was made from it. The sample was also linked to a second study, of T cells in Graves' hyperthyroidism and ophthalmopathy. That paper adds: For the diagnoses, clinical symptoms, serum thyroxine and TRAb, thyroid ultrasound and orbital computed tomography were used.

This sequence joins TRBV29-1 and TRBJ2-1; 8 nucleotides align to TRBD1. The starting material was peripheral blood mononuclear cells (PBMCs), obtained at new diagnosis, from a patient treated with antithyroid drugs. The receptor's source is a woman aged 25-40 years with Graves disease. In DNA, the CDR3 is TGCAGCGTGCCGACAGGGGCAAGCTCCTACAATGAGCAGTTCTTC. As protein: CSVPTGASSYNEQFF.